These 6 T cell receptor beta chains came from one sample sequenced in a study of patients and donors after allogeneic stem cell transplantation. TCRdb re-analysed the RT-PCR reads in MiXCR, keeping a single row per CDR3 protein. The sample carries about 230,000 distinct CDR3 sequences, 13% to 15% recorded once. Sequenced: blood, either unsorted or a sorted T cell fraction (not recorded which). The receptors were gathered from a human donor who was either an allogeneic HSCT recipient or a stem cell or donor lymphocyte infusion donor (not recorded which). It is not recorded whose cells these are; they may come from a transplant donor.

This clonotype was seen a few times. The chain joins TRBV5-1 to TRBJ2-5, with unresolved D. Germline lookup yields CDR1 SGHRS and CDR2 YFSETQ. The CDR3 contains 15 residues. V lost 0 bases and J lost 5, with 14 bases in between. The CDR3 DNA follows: TGCGCCAGCAGCTTGGCCGCGATGACTGGGGAGACCCAGTACTTC. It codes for CASSLAAMTGETQYF.

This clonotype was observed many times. In DNA, the CDR3 is TGCAGTGCTAGGGGACCCAGGGGGCAGGACGAGCAGTACTTC. This sequence encodes CSARGPRGQDEQYF. The V call is TRBV20-1, the J call TRBJ2-7; 8 positions match TRBD1. CDR3 length equals 14 residues. The J segment lost 5 bases and the V segment lost 3 bases, leaving 9 bases of the junction unmatched. Germline V gives CDR1 DFQATT, CDR2 SNEGSKA (reference sequence).

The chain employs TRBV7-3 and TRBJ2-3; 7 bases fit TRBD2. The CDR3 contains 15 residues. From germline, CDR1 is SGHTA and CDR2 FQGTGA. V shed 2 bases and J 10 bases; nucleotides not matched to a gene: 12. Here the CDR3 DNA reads TGTGCCAGCAGCTTACTGGGAGGGCCTTCCAATGCGCAGTATTTT. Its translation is CASSLLGGPSNAQYF.

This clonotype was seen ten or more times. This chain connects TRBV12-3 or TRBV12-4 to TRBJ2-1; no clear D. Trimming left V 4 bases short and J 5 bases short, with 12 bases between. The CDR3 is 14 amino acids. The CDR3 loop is CASSSNVGNNEQFF. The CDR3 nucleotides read TGTGCCAGCAGTTCGAATGTCGGCAACAATGAGCAGTTCTTC.

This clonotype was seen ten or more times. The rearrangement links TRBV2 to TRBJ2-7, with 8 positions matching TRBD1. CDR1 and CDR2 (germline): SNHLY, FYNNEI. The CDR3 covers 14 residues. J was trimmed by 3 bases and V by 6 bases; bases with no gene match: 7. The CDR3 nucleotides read TGTGCCAGCAGGGAGACAGGGGTAAACTACGAGCAGTACTTC. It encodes CASRETGVNYEQYF.

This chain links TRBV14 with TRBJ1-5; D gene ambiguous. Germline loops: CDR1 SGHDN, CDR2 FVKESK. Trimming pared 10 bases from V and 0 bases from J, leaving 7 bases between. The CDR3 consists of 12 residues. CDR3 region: CANATSNQPQHF. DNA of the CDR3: TGTGCCAACGCCACTAGCAATCAGCCCCAGCATTTT.